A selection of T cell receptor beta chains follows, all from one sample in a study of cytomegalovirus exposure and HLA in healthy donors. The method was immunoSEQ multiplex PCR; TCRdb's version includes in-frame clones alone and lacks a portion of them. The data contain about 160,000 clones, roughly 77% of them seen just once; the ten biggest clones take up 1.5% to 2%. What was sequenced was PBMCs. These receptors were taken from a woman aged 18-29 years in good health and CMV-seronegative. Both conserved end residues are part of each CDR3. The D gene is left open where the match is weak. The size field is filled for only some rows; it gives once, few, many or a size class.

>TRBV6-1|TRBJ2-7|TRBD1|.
CASSRQGAIFEEQYF
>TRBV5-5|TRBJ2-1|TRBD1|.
CASSLSYYGQGYNEQFF
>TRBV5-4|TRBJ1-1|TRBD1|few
CASSLSRGTVNTEAFF
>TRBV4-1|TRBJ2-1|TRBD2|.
CASSQGLADYNEQFF
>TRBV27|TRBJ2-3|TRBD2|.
CASRERGRLDTQYF
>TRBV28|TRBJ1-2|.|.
CASSFTYRGYGYTF
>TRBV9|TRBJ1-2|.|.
CASSVTGIGDYGYTF
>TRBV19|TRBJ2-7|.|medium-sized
CASSLQGFYEQYF
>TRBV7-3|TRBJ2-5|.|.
CASSVDRQETQYF
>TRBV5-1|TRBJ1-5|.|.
CASSLAPGDQPQHF
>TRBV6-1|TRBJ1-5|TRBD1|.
CASTGTGGNQPQHF
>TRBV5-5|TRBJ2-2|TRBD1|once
CASSLDRGSGELFF
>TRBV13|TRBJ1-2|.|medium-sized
CASGRRSLPKDYGYTF
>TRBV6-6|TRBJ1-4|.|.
CASSNSGAGEKLFF
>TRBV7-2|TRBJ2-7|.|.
CASSPEVAYEQYF
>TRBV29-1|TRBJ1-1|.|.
CSAGRAGTTEAFF
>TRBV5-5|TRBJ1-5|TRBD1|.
CASSWGQRDQPQHF
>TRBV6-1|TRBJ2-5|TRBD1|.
CASSEGTWTGLETQYF
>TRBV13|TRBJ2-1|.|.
CASSQGPSYNEQFF
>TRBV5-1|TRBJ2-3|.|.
CASSPSWTASTDTQYF
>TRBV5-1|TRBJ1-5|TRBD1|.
CASSFTGDSNQPQHF
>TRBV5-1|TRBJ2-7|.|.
CASSLGQAASYEQYF